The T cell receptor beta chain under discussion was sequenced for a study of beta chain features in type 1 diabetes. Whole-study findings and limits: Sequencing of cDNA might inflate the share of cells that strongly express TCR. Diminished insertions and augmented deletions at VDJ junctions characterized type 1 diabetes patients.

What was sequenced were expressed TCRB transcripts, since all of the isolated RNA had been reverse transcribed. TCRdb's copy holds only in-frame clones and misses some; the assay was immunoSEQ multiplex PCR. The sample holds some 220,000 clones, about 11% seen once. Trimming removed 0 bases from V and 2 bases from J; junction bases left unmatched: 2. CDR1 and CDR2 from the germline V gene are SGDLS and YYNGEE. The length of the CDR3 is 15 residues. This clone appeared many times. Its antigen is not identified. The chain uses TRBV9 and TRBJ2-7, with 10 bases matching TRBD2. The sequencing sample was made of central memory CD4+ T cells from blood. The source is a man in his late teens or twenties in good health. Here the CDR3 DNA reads TGTGCCAGCAGCGTAGAAGGGACTAGCGCCTACGAGCAGTACTTC. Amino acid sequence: CASSVEGTSAYEQYF.